The 12 T cell receptor beta chains below were found in one sample sequenced in a study of low-dose radiotherapy and immunotherapy resistance in tumors. The time point denotes: after trial treatment. Indicated treatment: LDRT plus nivolumab, ipilimumab, low-dose cyclophosphamide and aspirin (RACIN trial). TRAV- and TRBV-specific primers were used for first-strand cDNA, which covered alpha and beta chains. TCR amplification involved 20 to 25 PCR cycles with a constant-region primer and V-primer adapter. TCRdb re-analysed the reads in MiXCR, keeping a single row per CDR3 protein. Counted here are some 94,000 distinct CDR3 sequences, 20% to 25% occurring once; the ten biggest clones make up 9.5% to 15%. Sequenced here: PBMCs, sampled after low-dose radiotherapy plus immunotherapy. These receptors all stem from a female donor with ovarian cancer.

This clonotype has at least ten counts. Written as DNA, the CDR3 is TGTGCCAGCAGCTTAGGCGGAGCGAACTCTGGAAACACCATATATTTT. Protein: CASSLGGANSGNTIYF. This chain joins TRBV7-3 and TRBJ1-3; no definite D call. This CDR3 has 16 residues. V was trimmed by 2 bases and J by 0 bases, leaving 11 bases between them. CDR1 and CDR2 from the germline V gene are SGHTA and FQGTGA.

This clonotype was counted at least ten times. CDR3 residues: CASSLGASTDTQYF. Written as DNA, the CDR3 is TGTGCCAGCAGTCTCGGCGCTAGCACAGATACGCAGTATTTT. The chain carries TRBV12-3 or TRBV12-4 and TRBJ2-3; D is ambiguous. The CDR3 runs 14 residues. V lost 5 bases and J 0 bases, leaving 9 bases between the germline ends.

This clonotype was counted many times. The chain has TRBV27 and TRBJ2-2; TRBD1 might be the D (6 bases). V was pared by 2 bases and J by 3 bases, with 16 bases between. CDR1 is MNHEY and CDR2 is SMNVEV in the germline V gene (reference sequence). This CDR3 comprises 17 residues. The CDR3 coding sequence is TGTGCCAGCAGTTTAAACTGGGGGCTAATTGACACCGGGGAGCTGTTTTTT. Protein product: CASSLNWGLIDTGELFF.

The chain is built from TRBV6-2 or TRBV6-3 and TRBJ2-1; 12 bases match TRBD2. The CDR3 has 14 amino acids. The ends lost 5 bases at V and 9 bases at J; junction bases unmatched: 5. Per germline, CDR1 MNHEY and CDR2 SVGEGT. As DNA, the CDR3 is TGTGCCAGCAGTCAGACTAGCGGGAGTTTTGAGCAGTTCTTC. This sequence encodes CASSQTSGSFEQFF.

This clonotype was picked up many times. The genes are TRBV7-3 and TRBJ2-5, with D possibly being TRBD1 (5 bases). Trimming left V 1 base short and J 1 base short, with 10 bases between. This CDR3 comprises 15 residues. Germline CDR1 and CDR2: SGHTA and FQGTGA. The CDR3, as DNA: TGTGCCAGCAGCTTAATGAGTACAGGCCAAGAGACCCAGTACTTC. Amino acid sequence: CASSLMSTGQETQYF.

This clonotype showed up many times. The genes are TRBV7-3 and TRBJ2-2; no reliable D call. V dropped 2 bases and J dropped 4 bases, with 5 bases sitting between them. The CDR3 contains 13 residues. Germline-derived CDR1 and CDR2 are SGHTA and FQGTGA. The CDR3 loop reads CASSLGSTGELFF. The DNA for the CDR3 is TGTGCCAGCAGCTTAGGGTCCACCGGGGAGCTGTTTTTT.

The chain couples TRBV5-5 to TRBJ2-1; 10 bases fit TRBD2. The ends lost 0 bases at V and 0 bases at J; junction bases unmatched: 6. Germline V lookup: CDR1 SGHKS, CDR2 YYEKEE (reference sequence). The CDR3 is made up of 18 amino acids. The DNA for the CDR3 is TGTGCCAGCAGCTTGGGGGTAGCGGGGGGTAGCTCCTACAATGAGCAGTTCTTC. Protein: CASSLGVAGGSSYNEQFF.

This clonotype has a count of ten or more. The chain uses TRBV20-1 and TRBJ2-1, with 10 bases that match TRBD2. This CDR3 has 15 amino acids. Germline loops: CDR1 DFQATT, CDR2 SNEGSKA (reference sequence). V shed 2 bases and J 3 bases; nucleotides not matched to a gene: 4. The CDR3 DNA follows: TGCAGTGCTAGAAGTCTAGCGGGGGACTACAATGAGCAGTTCTTC. It specifies CSARSLAGDYNEQFF.

This clonotype appeared many times. This sequence joins TRBV5-1 and TRBJ1-1; no clear D. V was shortened by 0 bases and J by 3 bases, with 9 bases between the two germline ends. Germline CDR1 reads SGHRS; CDR2 reads YFSETQ. This CDR3 has 14 residues. Here the CDR3 DNA reads TGCGCCAGCAGCTTGGAGAATGCGGACACTGAAGCTTTCTTT. This gives the protein CASSLENADTEAFF.

This clonotype was seen a handful of times. V usage is TRBV27 and J usage is TRBJ1-4; the D gene is possibly TRBD1 (6 bases). The germline CDR1 and CDR2 sequences are MNHEY and SMNVEV (reference sequence). V was clipped by 3 bases and J by 11 bases, with 19 bases between them. The CDR3 is made up of 15 amino acids. For the CDR3, the DNA is TGTGCCAGCAGTTTTCGGACAGCGGCTGGGGGGAAACTGTTTTTT. This sequence encodes CASSFRTAAGGKLFF.

V gene TRBV6-2 or TRBV6-3 combines with J gene TRBJ2-7; tentative D call: TRBD1 (5 bases). In germline, CDR1 is MNHEY, CDR2 SVGEGT. Trimming left V 0 bases short and J 3 bases short, with 9 bases between. The CDR3 has 14 residues. The CDR3 loop is CASSYSEDIYEQYF. The CDR3 DNA reads TGTGCCAGCAGTTACTCTGAGGACATCTACGAGCAGTACTTC.

This clonotype was seen repeatedly, ten times or more. The chain uses TRBV5-1 and TRBJ1-1; 7 nucleotides align to TRBD1. The CDR3 runs to 16 residues. Germline CDR1 and CDR2: SGHRS and YFSETQ. Trimming cost V 4 bases and J 4 bases; bases outside gene matches: 13. DNA for the CDR3: TGCGCCAGCAGCACCGAAAACAGGGGTTCGGGCACTGAAGCTTTCTTT. Translation gives CASSTENRGSGTEAFF.